This T cell receptor beta chain derives from a study of technical replicates of blood from a few donors listed by TCRdb under 2017. From the germline V gene (reference sequence), CDR1 is LNHNV and CDR2 is YYDKDF. The CDR3 has 16 amino acids, counting the end cysteine and phenylalanine. Here the CDR3 DNA is all that survives: 48 bases in frame from base 1. The junction shows trimming of 0 bases on V and 8 bases on J, and the gene matches do not reach 7 bases of it. Library preparation employed the immunoSEQ multiplex PCR assay. TCRdb took over this immuneACCESS table, retaining in-frame rearrangements with V and J assigned. Such tables are incomplete; in checked studies, under half of the missing clones stem from an unresolved V gene, and the remainder is unexplained. Within this sample are about 73,000 clones, with 93% of them counted one time only. About 0.26% of the sample is taken by the ten largest.

Turning to this clone: The antigen it binds to is not known. No base qualities exist here, and no much larger clone lies one base off it.

Sequenced input: T cells isolated from PBMCs. This chain is built from TRBV15 and TRBJ2-1; 10 junctional bases match TRBD2. The TCR comes from a human donor in good health. Read as DNA, the sequence is TGTGCCACCAGCAGAGATCCTAGCGGGGGTGTCGATGAGCAGTTCTTC. Translated, this is CATSRDPSGGVDEQFF.